This T cell receptor (beta chain) was recovered during a study of Ad26.COV2.S vaccination and SARS-CoV-2 variants. Study conclusions and caveats: Total T cell responses, in the TCR breadth and depth analyses, may have been underestimated.

As to this clone: Its target is unknown.

The assay was immunoSEQ multiplex PCR, and TCRdb's table has in-frame clones only and misses some. The table has approximately 400,000 clones, around 92% seen once; the top ten hold 3% to 5%. This material consisted of peripheral blood, taken after recovery from COVID-19. The TCR comes from a human donor who had recovered from COVID-19.

The CDR3 DNA is TGCGCCAGCAGCTCGGACGGCACTGAAGCTTTCTTT. This sequence encodes CASSSDGTEAFF. The chain combines TRBV5-1 with TRBJ1-1, with unresolved D. This CDR3 contains 12 residues. Trimming took off 3 bases at V and 4 bases at J, with 7 bases between the two ends. Per the germline V gene, CDR1 is SGHRS and CDR2 is YFSETQ.